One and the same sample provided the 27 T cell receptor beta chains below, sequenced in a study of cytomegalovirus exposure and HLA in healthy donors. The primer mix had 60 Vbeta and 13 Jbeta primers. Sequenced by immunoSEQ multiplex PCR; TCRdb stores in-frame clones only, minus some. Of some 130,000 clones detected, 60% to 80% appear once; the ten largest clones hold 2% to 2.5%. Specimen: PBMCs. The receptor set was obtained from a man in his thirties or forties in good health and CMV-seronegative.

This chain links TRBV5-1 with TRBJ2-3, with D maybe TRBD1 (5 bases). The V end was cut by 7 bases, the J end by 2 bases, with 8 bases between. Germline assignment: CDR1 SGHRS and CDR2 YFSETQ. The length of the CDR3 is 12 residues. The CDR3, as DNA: TGCGCCAGCGGGGCCGCCACAGATACGCAGTATTTT. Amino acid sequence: CASGAATDTQYF.

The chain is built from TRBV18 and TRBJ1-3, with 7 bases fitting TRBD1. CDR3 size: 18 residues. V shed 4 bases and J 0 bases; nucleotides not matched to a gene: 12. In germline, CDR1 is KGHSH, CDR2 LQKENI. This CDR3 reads CASSLGWTGENSGNTIYF. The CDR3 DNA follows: TGTGCCAGCTCACTTGGTTGGACAGGTGAAAACTCTGGAAACACCATATATTTT.

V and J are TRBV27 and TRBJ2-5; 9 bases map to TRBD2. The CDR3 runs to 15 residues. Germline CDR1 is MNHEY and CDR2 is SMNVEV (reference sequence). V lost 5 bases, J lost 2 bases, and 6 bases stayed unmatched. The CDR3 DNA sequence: TGTGCCAGCAGTCCTAGCGGGACCCGACAAGAGACCCAGTACTTC. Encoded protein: CASSPSGTRQETQYF.

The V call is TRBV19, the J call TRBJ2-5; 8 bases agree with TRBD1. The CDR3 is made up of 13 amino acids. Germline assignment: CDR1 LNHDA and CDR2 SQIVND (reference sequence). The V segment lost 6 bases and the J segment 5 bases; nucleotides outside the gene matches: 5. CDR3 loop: CASRDRAVETQYF. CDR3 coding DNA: TGTGCCAGTAGGGACAGGGCCGTGGAGACCCAGTACTTC.

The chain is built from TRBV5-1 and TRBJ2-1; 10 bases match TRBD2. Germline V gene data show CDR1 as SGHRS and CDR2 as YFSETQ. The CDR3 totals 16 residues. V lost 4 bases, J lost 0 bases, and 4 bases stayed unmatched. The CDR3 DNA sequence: TGCGCCAGCAGCCCGGCTAGCGGGAGCTCCTACAATGAGCAGTTCTTC. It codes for CASSPASGSSYNEQFF.

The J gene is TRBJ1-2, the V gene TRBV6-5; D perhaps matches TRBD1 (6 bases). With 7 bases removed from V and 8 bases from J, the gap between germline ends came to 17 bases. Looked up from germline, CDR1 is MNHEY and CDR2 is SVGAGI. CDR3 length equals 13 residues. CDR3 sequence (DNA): TGTGCCAGCATCAACCCTGACAGGCAGGGCTACACCTTC. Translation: CASINPDRQGYTF.

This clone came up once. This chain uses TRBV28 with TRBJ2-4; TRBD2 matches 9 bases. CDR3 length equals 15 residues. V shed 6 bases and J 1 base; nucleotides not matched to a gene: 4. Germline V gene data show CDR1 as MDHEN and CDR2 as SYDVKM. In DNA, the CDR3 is TGTGCCAGCAGCCTAGCGGGACAGGCCAAAAACATTCAGTACTTC. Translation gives CASSLAGQAKNIQYF.

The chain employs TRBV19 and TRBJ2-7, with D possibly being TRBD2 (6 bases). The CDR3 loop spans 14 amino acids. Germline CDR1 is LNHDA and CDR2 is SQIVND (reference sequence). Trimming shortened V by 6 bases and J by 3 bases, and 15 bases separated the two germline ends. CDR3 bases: TGTGCCAGTAGCTCGCCGGGACTCCGCTACGAGCAGTACTTC. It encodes CASSSPGLRYEQYF.

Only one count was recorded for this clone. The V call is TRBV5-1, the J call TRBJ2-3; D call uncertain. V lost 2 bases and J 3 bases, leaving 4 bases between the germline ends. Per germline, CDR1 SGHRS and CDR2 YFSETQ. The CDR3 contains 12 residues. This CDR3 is CASSLLTDTQYF. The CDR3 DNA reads TGCGCCAGCAGCTTACTTACAGATACGCAGTATTTT.

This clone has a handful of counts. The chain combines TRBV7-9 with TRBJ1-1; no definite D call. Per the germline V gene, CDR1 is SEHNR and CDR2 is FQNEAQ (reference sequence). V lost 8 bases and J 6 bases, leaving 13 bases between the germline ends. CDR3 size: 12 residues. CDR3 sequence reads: CASYGRLAEAFF. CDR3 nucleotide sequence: TGTGCCAGCTATGGCAGGTTGGCTGAAGCTTTCTTT.

The CDR3 protein is CAIPRESRSDNEQFF. The CDR3 nucleotides are TGTGCCATCCCTCGGGAATCCCGTTCGGACAATGAGCAGTTCTTC. The chain joins TRBV25-1 to TRBJ2-1; the D gene is possibly TRBD2 (5 bases). The CDR3 is 15 amino acids. CDR1 and CDR2 (germline): MGHDK, SYGVNS. The germline V and J ends were trimmed by 10 bases and 5 bases, with 21 bases remaining between them.

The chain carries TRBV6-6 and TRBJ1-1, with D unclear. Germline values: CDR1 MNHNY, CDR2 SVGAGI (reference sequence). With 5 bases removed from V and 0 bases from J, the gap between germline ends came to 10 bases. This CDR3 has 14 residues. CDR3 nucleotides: TGTGCCAGCAGTGCCCCCGGGATGAACACTGAAGCTTTCTTT. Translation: CASSAPGMNTEAFF.

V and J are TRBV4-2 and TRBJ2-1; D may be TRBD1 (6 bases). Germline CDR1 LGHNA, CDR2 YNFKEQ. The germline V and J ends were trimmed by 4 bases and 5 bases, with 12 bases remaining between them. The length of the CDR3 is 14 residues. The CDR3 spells CASSPGGENNEQFF. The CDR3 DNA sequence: TGTGCCAGCAGCCCTGGGGGCGAGAACAATGAGCAGTTCTTC.

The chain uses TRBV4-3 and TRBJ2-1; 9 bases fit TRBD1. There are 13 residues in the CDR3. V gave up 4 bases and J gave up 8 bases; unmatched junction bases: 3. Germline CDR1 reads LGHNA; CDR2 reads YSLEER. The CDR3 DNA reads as TGCGCCAGCAGCCCTACAGGGGGCGATGAGCAGTTCTTC. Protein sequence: CASSPTGGDEQFF.

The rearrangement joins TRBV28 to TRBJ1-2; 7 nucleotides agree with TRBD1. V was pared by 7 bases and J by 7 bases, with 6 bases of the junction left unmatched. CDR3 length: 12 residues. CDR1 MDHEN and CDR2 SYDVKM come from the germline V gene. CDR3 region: CASTPQGTGYTF. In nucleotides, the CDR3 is TGTGCCAGCACCCCACAGGGGACTGGCTACACCTTC.

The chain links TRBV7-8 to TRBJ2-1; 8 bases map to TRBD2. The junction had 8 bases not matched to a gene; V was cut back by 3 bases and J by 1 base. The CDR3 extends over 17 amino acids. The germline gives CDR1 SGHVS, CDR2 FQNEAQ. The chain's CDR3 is CASSLPPGLVSYNEQFF. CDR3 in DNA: TGTGCCAGCAGCTTGCCCCCGGGACTAGTATCCTACAATGAGCAGTTCTTC.

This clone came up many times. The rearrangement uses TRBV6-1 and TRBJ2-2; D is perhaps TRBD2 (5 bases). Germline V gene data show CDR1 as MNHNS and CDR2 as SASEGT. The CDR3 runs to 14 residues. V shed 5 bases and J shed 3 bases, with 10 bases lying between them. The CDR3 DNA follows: TGTGCCAGCAGTCTTGGCGGGTACACCGGGGAGCTGTTTTTT. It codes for CASSLGGYTGELFF.

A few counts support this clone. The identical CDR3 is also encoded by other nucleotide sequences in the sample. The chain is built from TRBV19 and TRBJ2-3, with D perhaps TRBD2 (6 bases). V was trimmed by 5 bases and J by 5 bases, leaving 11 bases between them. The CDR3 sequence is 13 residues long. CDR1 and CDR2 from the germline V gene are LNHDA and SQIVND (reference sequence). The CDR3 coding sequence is TGTGCCAGTAGTCCCCGGGGGAGAGATACGCAGTATTTT. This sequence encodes CASSPRGRDTQYF.

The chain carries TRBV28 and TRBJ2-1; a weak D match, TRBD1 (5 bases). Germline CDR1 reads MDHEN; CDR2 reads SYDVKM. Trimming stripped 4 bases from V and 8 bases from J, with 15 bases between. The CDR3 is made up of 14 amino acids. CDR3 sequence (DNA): TGTGCCAGCAGTTCCGCAGACAGACGTGATGAGCAGTTCTTC. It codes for CASSSADRRDEQFF. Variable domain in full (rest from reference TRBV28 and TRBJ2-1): DVKVTQSSRYLVKRTGEKVFLECVQDMDHENMFWYRQDPGLGLRLIYFSYDVKMKEKGDIPEGYSVSREKKERFSLILESASTNQTSMYLCASSSADRRDEQFFGPGTRLTVL.

The DNA for the CDR3 is TGTGCCAATTTAGGGGGACTAGCGGGAGATGAGCAGTTCTTC. Translation: CANLGGLAGDEQFF. The gene calls are TRBV2 and TRBJ2-1; TRBD2 aligns across 14 bases. The trim removed 10 bases at V and 8 bases at J, leaving 7 bases unmatched. The CDR3 loop spans 14 amino acids. CDR1 SNHLY and CDR2 FYNNEI come from the germline V gene.

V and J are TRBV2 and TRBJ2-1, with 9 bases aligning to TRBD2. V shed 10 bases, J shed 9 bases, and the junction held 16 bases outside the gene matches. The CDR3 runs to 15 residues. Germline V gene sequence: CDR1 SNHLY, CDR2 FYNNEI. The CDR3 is CATVGRGREGIEQFF. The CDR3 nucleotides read TGTGCCACCGTCGGGAGGGGGCGGGAGGGGATTGAGCAGTTCTTC.

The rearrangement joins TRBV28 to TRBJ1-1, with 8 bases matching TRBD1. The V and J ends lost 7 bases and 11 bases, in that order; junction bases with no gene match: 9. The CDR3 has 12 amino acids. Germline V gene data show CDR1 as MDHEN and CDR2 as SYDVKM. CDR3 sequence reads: CASTPPRGRAFF. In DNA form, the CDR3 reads TGTGCCAGCACCCCCCCCAGGGGGCGTGCTTTCTTT.

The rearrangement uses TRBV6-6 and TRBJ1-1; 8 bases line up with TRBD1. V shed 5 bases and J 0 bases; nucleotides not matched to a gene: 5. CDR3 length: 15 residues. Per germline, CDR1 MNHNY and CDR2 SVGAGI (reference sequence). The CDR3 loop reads CASSTSQGVNTEAFF. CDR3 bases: TGTGCCAGCAGTACGTCACAGGGGGTGAACACTGAAGCTTTCTTT.

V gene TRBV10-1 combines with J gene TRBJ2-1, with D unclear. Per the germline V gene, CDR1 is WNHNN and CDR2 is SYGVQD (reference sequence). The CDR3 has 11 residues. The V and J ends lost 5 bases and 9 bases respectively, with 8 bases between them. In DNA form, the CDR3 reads TGCGCCAGCAGTAATCTCGGTGAGCAGTTCTTC. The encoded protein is CASSNLGEQFF.

The CDR3 here is CASSASVFSSYEQYF. Here the CDR3 DNA reads TGTGCCAGTAGTGCGTCGGTATTTAGCAGCTACGAGCAGTACTTC. The chain is built from TRBV19 and TRBJ2-7; D is uncertain. The CDR3 loop spans 15 amino acids. Per germline, CDR1 LNHDA and CDR2 SQIVND (reference sequence). The V end lost 5 bases, the J end lost 3 bases, and 17 bases lay between the germline ends. Full variable domain (rest looked up from reference TRBV19 and TRBJ2-7): DGGITQSPKYLFRKEGQNVTLSCEQNLNHDAMYWYRQDPGQGLRLIYYSQIVNDFQKGDIAEGYSVSREKKESFPLTVTSAQKNPTAFYLCASSASVFSSYEQYFGPGTRLTVT.

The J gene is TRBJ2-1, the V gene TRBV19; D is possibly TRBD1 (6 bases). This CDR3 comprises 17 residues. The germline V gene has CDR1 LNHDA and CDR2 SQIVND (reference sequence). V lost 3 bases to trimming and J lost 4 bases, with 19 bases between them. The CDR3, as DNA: TGTGCCAGTAGTATGCGCGGGTTCGAGGGGGTGTACAATGAGCAGTTCTTC. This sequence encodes CASSMRGFEGVYNEQFF. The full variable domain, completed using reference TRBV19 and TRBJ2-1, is DGGITQSPKYLFRKEGQNVTLSCEQNLNHDAMYWYRQDPGQGLRLIYYSQIVNDFQKGDIAEGYSVSREKKESFPLTVTSAQKNPTAFYLCASSMRGFEGVYNEQFFGPGTRLTVL.

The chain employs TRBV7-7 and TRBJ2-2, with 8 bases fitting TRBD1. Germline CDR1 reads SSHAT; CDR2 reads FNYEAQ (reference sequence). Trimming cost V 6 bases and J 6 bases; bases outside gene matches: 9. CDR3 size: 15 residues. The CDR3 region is CASSSGGLGPGELFF. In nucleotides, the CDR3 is TGTGCCAGCAGTTCAGGGGGCTTGGGACCCGGGGAGCTGTTTTTT.